This TCR beta chain was observed in a study of T cell responses to AZD1222 COVID-19 vaccine. Trimming removed 4 bases from V and 5 bases from J; junction bases left unmatched: 11. This CDR3 spans 16 amino acids. In germline, CDR1 is MGHRA, CDR2 YSYEKL. Sequencing was performed with immunoSEQ multiplex PCR; in TCRdb, only in-frame clones are kept and a portion is missing. Among roughly 99,000 clones listed, about 85% were seen once. The chain has TRBV4-1 and TRBJ2-7, with 10 nucleotides matching TRBD1. This sequence originates from an adult who received the AZD1222 COVID-19 vaccine. Sequences were derived from peripheral blood, sampled 28 days after the second AZD1222 dose. CDR3 sequence: CASSRQPGTGAHEQYF. Written as DNA, the CDR3 is TGCGCCAGCAGCCGCCAACCCGGGACAGGGGCTCACGAGCAGTACTTC.